The rows below give T cell receptor beta chains drawn from one sample of a study of regulatory T cells. This table comes from immunoSEQ multiplex PCR, and its TCRdb copy is limited to in-frame clones, with some not included. The sample lists under 7,000 clones; more than 80% were seen once. The source material was CD4+ Tregs sorted from blood. The receptor set was obtained from a young adult with CD3G deficiency. CDR3s include the opening cysteine and the closing phenylalanine or tryptophan. Each record gives: V gene, CDR3 length, J gene, CDR3 protein.

>TRBV5-6|17|TRBJ2-6
CASIFSKSQSRANVLTF
>TRBV6-6|13|TRBJ2-1
CASSYRLGGEQFF
>TRBV7-9|14|TRBJ2-3
CASSFSGSADTQYF
>TRBV6-1|13|TRBJ1-5
CASSEIAFQPQHF
>TRBV6-6|12|TRBJ2-7
CASSPHGGWQYF
>TRBV5-1|16|TRBJ2-7
CASSPSWDRAAYEQYF
>TRBV6-1|15|TRBJ2-6
CASSEGMSGANVLTF
>TRBV6-5|13|TRBJ2-7
CASSLSRIYEQYF
>TRBV6-5|14|TRBJ2-6
CASSRTSGANVLTF
>TRBV6-1|15|TRBJ2-1
CASSGQGGGGDEQFF
>TRBV19|18|TRBJ2-4
CASSISPPSTGAKNIQYF
>TRBV7-8|14|TRBJ2-7
CASSPDLAGGGQYF
>TRBV5-1|18|TRBJ2-3
CASSLALRTSASTDTQYF